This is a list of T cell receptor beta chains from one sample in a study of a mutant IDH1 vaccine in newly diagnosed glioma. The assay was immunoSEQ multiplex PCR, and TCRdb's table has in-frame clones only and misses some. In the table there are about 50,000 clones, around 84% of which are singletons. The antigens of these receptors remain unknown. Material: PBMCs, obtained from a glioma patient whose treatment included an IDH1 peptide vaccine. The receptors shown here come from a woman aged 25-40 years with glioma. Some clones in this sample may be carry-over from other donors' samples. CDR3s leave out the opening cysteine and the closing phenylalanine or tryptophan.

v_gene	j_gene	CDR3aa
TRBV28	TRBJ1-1	ASSLENTEAF
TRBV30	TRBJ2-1	AWTSPRTSGVSDEQF
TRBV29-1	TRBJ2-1	SVTPPGRYNEQF
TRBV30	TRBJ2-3	AWTPSGSPTDTQY
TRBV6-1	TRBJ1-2	ASSDSGAISNYGYT
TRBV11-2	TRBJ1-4	ASSPRYGEVLDEKLF
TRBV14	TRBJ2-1	ASSLWTGAVGEQF
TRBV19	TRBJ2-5	ASSIIGGGRDQETQY
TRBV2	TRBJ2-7	ASTILAIYEQY
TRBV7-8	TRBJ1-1	ASSLPGQDMNTEAF
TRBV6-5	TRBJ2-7	ATRLAGVSYEQY
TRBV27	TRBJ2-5	ASSLRSPAGGAETQY
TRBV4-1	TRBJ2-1	ASSQVLAGSSYNEQF
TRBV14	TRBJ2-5	ASSQGYRETQY
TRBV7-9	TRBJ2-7	ASSGTEFVHEQY
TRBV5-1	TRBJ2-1	ASSLESSSGYNEQF
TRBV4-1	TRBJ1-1	ASSQEQNPLNTEAF
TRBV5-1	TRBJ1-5	ASSLDVVQPQH
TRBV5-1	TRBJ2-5	ASSLVGGYQETQY
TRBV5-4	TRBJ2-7	ASRAGTDAYEQY
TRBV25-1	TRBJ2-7	ASSEFKVGLSSYEQY
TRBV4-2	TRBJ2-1	ASSRGLAGAF
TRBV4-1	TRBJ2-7	ASSRVAGGWSYEQY
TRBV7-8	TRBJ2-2	ASSHRDRGQGGELF
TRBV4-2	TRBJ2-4	ASSQDLASAKNIQY
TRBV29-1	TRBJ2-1	SVEGDSTYNEQF
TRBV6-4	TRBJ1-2	ASSLRGQGSANYGYT
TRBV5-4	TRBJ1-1	ASSWDSLEAF
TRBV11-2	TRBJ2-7	ASSFHEGEQY
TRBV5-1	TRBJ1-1	ASSSGTMNTEAF
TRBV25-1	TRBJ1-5	ASSPGRDQPQH
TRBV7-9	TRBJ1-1	ASSQAGGTEAF
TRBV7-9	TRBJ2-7	ASSFEREPTYEQY
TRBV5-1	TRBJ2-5	ASSLGPPQETQY
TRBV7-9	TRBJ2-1	ASSLGRREPYNEQF
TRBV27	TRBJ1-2	ASSLSGGWGYT
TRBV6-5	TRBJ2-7	ASSYSNGQAYEQY
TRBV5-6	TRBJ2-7	ASSIGTSSGQY
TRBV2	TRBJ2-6	ASANSGANVLT
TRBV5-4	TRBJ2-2	ASSPRLSSGGTGELF
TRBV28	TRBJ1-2	ASSLSKRNYGYT
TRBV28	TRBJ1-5	ASSLSGGSQPQH
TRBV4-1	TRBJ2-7	ASSQEGQGVHEQY
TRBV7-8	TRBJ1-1	ASSLEVVPQGMTEAF
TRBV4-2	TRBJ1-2	ASSQVHGKLDYGYT
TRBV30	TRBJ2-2	AQGVGELF
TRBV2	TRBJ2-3	ASSFRQAGTDTQY
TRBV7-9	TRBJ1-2	ASSLVSGGRSYGYT
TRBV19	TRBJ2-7	ASSTLLVAERQY
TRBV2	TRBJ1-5	AIRDQPQH
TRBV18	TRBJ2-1	ASSSTGGNEQF
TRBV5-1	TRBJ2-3	ASSFISSTDTQY
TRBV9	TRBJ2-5	ASSAGGLRETQY
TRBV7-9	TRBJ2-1	ASSLIRGPSLVDEQF
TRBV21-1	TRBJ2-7	ASSKVEGGGTYEQY
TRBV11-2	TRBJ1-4	ASSSGSQGEKLF
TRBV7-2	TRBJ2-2	ASSPISITGELF